The T cell receptor (beta chain) described here comes from a study of blood T cell repertoires in COVID-19. Study-wide background: Specimens from acute and convalescent COVID-19 originated in the United States, Italy and Spain.

In the source study's methods: Estimated nucleated cell counts came from reference gene primer amplification. The protocol was immunoSEQ multiplex PCR, while the TCRdb copy is restricted to in-frame clones and leaves out a portion. V, J and clone size reflect that table, while D and trimming were determined from the DNA. Here the sample spans 70,000 to 80,000 clones, almost 85% being singletons. The CDR3 extends over 17 amino acids. The germline gives CDR1 SGDLS, CDR2 YYNGEE. The V segment lost 0 bases and the J segment 5 bases; nucleotides outside the gene matches: 6. This chain joins TRBV9 and TRBJ2-7; TRBD2 agrees at 15 bases. What was sequenced was peripheral blood. This sequence was found in a man aged 50 or older with acute or convalescent COVID-19. This CDR3 is CASSVGGGLAGGHEQYF. CDR3 bases: TGTGCCAGCAGCGTAGGTGGGGGACTAGCGGGAGGCCACGAGCAGTACTTC. The complete variable domain, with remaining parts taken from reference TRBV9 and TRBJ2-7, reads DSGVTQTPKHLITATGQRVTLRCSPRSGDLSVYWYQQSLDQGLQFLIQYYNGEERAKGNILERFSAQQFPDLHSELNLSSLELGDSALYFCASSVGGGLAGGHEQYFGPGTRLTVT.